The clone carrying this TCR beta chain was seen repeatedly, ten times or more. The data belong to a study of T cells in Graves' hyperthyroidism and ophthalmopathy. Trimming at V came to 6 bases and at J to 2 bases, leaving 5 bases not matched to a gene. Germline V lookup: CDR1 SQVTM, CDR2 ANQGSEA. This CDR3 has 14 amino acids. Authors of the study amplified TCR beta CDR3 regions from RNA transcripts. The HTBI set primed first-round TCR CDR3 RT-PCR. Each CDR3 protein gets one entry after TCRdb re-called the multiplex PCR reads with MiXCR. The sample holds a few hundred thousand distinct CDR3 sequences, 20% to 25% seen once. Any patient presenting with uncontrolled infection, other autoimmune disease, pregnancy or lactation was left out.

This receptor was identified in a woman aged 45 to 65 with Graves' hyperthyroidism. The sequencing sample was made of blood. The chain combines TRBV29-1 with TRBJ2-7, with 12 bases aligning to TRBD1. The chain's CDR3 is CSVAGTGGPYEQYF. The CDR3 DNA follows: TGCAGCGTCGCCGGGACAGGGGGCCCCTACGAGCAGTACTTC.